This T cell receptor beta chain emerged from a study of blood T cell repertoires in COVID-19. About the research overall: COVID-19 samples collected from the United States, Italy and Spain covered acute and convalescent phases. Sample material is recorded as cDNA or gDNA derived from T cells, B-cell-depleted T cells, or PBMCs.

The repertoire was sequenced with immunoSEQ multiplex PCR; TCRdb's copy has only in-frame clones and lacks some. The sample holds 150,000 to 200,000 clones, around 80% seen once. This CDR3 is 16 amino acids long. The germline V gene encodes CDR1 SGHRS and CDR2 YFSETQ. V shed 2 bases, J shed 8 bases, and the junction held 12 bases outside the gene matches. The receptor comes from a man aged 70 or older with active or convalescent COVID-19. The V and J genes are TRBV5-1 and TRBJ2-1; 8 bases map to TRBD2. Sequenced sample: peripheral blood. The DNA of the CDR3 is TGCGCCAGCAGCTTAAGAAGCGGGAGCGGACGCGATGAGCAGTTCTTC. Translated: CASSLRSGSGRDEQFF. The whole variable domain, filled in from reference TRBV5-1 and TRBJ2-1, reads KAGVTQTPRYLIKTRGQQVTLSCSPISGHRSVSWYQQTPGQGLQFLFEYFSETQRNKGNFPGRFSGRQFSNSRSEMNVSTLELGDSALYLCASSLRSGSGRDEQFFGPGTRLTVL.